This T cell receptor beta chain was identified in a study of regulatory T cells in long-lasting Graves disease. This clonotype has a count of ten or more. Its antigen is unidentified. Building of the TCR beta libraries involved iRepertoire HTBI primers and Arm-PCR of CDR3 regions. TCRdb used MiXCR to reprocess the multiplex PCR reads, holding one entry per CDR3 protein. The table records over 450,000 distinct CDR3 sequences, 20% to 25% of them present only once. Time point reported: persistent/refractory GD, antithyroid drugs over 5 years with positive TRAb. The authors made the TCR library using RNA they extracted from PBMCs. The germline CDR1 and CDR2 sequences are SEHNR and FQNEAQ (reference sequence). This CDR3 region has 14 residues. Trimming removed 6 bases from V and 5 bases from J; junction bases left unmatched: 6. Notes on the study in general: Persistent disease samples used TRBV28, TRBJ1-2 and TRBJ2-5 preferentially. Persistent cases of Graves' showed reduced TCR diversity relative to newly diagnosed patients. Persistent patients shared more public clonotypes (around 2,500) than newly diagnosed patients (966).

This chain links TRBV7-9 with TRBJ1-1, with TRBD1 matching over 10 bases. The clonotype originates from a female donor with Graves disease. Here the sequenced sample was peripheral blood mononuclear cells (PBMCs), taken when the disease was refractory, from a patient treated with antithyroid drugs. CDR3 nucleotide sequence: TGTGCCAGCAGTCCCTGGGACAGGGGAACTGAAGCTTTCTTT. Amino acids: CASSPWDRGTEAFF.